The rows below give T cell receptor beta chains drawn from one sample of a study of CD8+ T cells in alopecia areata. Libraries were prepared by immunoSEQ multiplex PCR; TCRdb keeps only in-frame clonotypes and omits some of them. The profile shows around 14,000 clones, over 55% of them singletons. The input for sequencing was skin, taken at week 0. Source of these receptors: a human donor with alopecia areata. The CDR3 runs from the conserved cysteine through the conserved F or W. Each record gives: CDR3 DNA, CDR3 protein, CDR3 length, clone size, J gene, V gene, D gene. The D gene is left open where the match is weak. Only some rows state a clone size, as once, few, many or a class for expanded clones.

DNA: TGCGCCAGCAGCCAAGATTTAGGGACAGGGCCCTACAATGAGCAGTTCTTC
CDR3: CASSQDLGTGPYNEQFF
length: 17
size: NA
J: TRBJ2-1
V: TRBV4-3
D: TRBD1

DNA: TGTGCCAGCAGCGGCCCAGTGGATACGCAGTATTTT
CDR3: CASSGPVDTQYF
length: 12
size: NA
J: TRBJ2-3
V: TRBV5-5
D: NA

DNA: TGTGCCAGCAGCTTGGACGGCGGAGGGAATTCACCCCTCCACTTT
CDR3: CASSLDGGGNSPLHF
length: 15
size: NA
J: TRBJ1-6
V: TRBV5-4
D: NA

DNA: TGTGCCAGCAGCCTGGTAGGGACTAGTAGGCCCAATGAGCAGTTCTTC
CDR3: CASSLVGTSRPNEQFF
length: 16
size: NA
J: TRBJ2-1
V: TRBV5-6
D: TRBD2

DNA: TGTGCCAGTAGCTATCTAAGGACTCCATACGAGCAGTACTTC
CDR3: CASSYLRTPYEQYF
length: 14
size: NA
J: TRBJ2-7
V: TRBV19
D: NA

DNA: TGTGCCACCTCAACTCATTCGGATACGCAGTATTTT
CDR3: CATSTHSDTQYF
length: 12
size: NA
J: TRBJ2-3
V: TRBV6-6
D: NA

DNA: TGTGCCAGCAGCTTGATCGGGTTTGGGGCCATGAACACTGAAGCTTTCTTT
CDR3: CASSLIGFGAMNTEAFF
length: 17
size: large
J: TRBJ1-1
V: TRBV5-4
D: NA

DNA: TGTGCCAGCGGGTTCTGGGATGGCTACACCTTC
CDR3: CASGFWDGYTF
length: 11
size: once
J: TRBJ1-2
V: TRBV6-5
D: NA

DNA: TGTGCCAGCAGCTTTTCTAGCGGGGGGGCGAATGAGCAGTTCTTC
CDR3: CASSFSSGGANEQFF
length: 15
size: few
J: TRBJ2-1
V: TRBV7-4
D: TRBD2

DNA: TGCGCCAGCAGCCAATTGATGGCCTCGACTAACTATGGCTACACCTTC
CDR3: CASSQLMASTNYGYTF
length: 16
size: NA
J: TRBJ1-2
V: TRBV4-1
D: NA

DNA: TGTGCCTGGAGTGTACGGTGGCAGGGGGCGAGGAACGAGCAGTACTTC
CDR3: CAWSVRWQGARNEQYF
length: 16
size: few
J: TRBJ2-7
V: TRBV30
D: TRBD1

DNA: TGTGCCAGCAGCCAAAGGACGTTAGCCAAAAACATTCAGTACTTC
CDR3: CASSQRTLAKNIQYF
length: 15
size: NA
J: TRBJ2-4
V: TRBV7-8
D: NA

DNA: TGTGCCAGCAGCCAAGCACCGGGACAGGCCTACGAGCAGTACTTC
CDR3: CASSQAPGQAYEQYF
length: 15
size: NA
J: TRBJ2-7
V: TRBV4-2
D: TRBD1

DNA: TGTGCCAGCAGTGAAGGACTAGCGGCTGCCTACGAGCAGTACTTC
CDR3: CASSEGLAAAYEQYF
length: 15
size: few
J: TRBJ2-7
V: TRBV6-1
D: TRBD2

DNA: TGTGCCTGGAGATCTTGGGGTTATTCACCCCTCCACTTT
CDR3: CAWRSWGYSPLHF
length: 13
size: NA
J: TRBJ1-6
V: TRBV30
D: NA

DNA: TGTGCCAGCAGCGTCCCCGACAGGTTTAATTCACCCCTCCACTTT
CDR3: CASSVPDRFNSPLHF
length: 15
size: few
J: TRBJ1-6
V: TRBV11-3
D: NA

DNA: TGTGCCAGCAGTCTTGGACAGGGCCCTTACGAGCAGTACTTC
CDR3: CASSLGQGPYEQYF
length: 14
size: NA
J: TRBJ2-7
V: TRBV28
D: TRBD1

DNA: TGTGCCAGCAGCACCACCCGACAGGGGAGTTTTTTTAGTTCACCCCTCCACTTT
CDR3: CASSTTRQGSFFSSPLHF
length: 18
size: NA
J: TRBJ1-6
V: TRBV28
D: TRBD1

DNA: TGTGCCAGCAGCTTAGGGTCAGGGGCCTACGAGCAGTACTTC
CDR3: CASSLGSGAYEQYF
length: 14
size: NA
J: TRBJ2-7
V: TRBV7-6
D: NA

DNA: TGCAGCGTCAGGACTAGCGGCACAGATACGCAGTATTTT
CDR3: CSVRTSGTDTQYF
length: 13
size: NA
J: TRBJ2-3
V: TRBV29-1
D: TRBD2

DNA: TGTGCCAGCAGCTCCACCAGGACAGCCTATGGCTACACCTTC
CDR3: CASSSTRTAYGYTF
length: 14
size: once
J: TRBJ1-2
V: TRBV7-2
D: NA

DNA: TGTGCCAGCAGTTTATTGTTTCGTTCTAGTCTGGGCACAGGGGCTAGCACAGATACGCAGTATTTT
CDR3: CASSLLFRSSLGTGASTDTQYF
length: 22
size: NA
J: TRBJ2-3
V: TRBV28
D: TRBD1

DNA: TGTGCCAGTAGTACCCGGGACAGGGTAGGAGACGAGCAGTACTTC
CDR3: CASSTRDRVGDEQYF
length: 15
size: NA
J: TRBJ2-7
V: TRBV19
D: TRBD1

DNA: TGTGCCAGCAGCTCACTGGGAGGAGTTCCCACAGATACGCAGTATTTT
CDR3: CASSSLGGVPTDTQYF
length: 16
size: NA
J: TRBJ2-3
V: TRBV14
D: NA

DNA: TGCGCCAGCAGCCAGTCCCGGGACAATCGTGAAGCTTTCTTT
CDR3: CASSQSRDNREAFF
length: 14
size: NA
J: TRBJ1-1
V: TRBV4-1
D: NA

DNA: TGTGCCAGTAGTATCGACGGAGGCTACGAGCAGTACTTC
CDR3: CASSIDGGYEQYF
length: 13
size: once
J: TRBJ2-7
V: TRBV19
D: NA

DNA: TGTGCCAGCAGGTCCGGGACAGGGGCCTACGAGCAGTACTTC
CDR3: CASRSGTGAYEQYF
length: 14
size: NA
J: TRBJ2-7
V: TRBV7-3
D: TRBD1

DNA: TGTGCCAGCAGAGCGGGGATTGAGCAGTTCTTC
CDR3: CASRAGIEQFF
length: 11
size: few
J: TRBJ2-1
V: TRBV28
D: TRBD2

DNA: TGTGCCTGGAGTACTCTACACTCACCGGCCACTGAAGCTTTCTTT
CDR3: CAWSTLHSPATEAFF
length: 15
size: once
J: TRBJ1-1
V: TRBV30
D: NA

DNA: TGTGCCAGCAGTCCCGGGGGGGATCTACGAGAAAAACTGTTTTTT
CDR3: CASSPGGDLREKLFF
length: 15
size: few
J: TRBJ1-4
V: TRBV6-1
D: NA

DNA: TGTGCCAGCAGCTTAGCGGGGGGACTAGGGGGCTACGAGCAGTACTTC
CDR3: CASSLAGGLGGYEQYF
length: 16
size: few
J: TRBJ2-7
V: TRBV7-2
D: TRBD2

DNA: TGTGCCAGCAGTGACGGGACAGGGGGACGTCAGCCCCAGCATTTT
CDR3: CASSDGTGGRQPQHF
length: 15
size: NA
J: TRBJ1-5
V: TRBV25-1
D: TRBD1

DNA: TGTGCCAGTAACCAGGATGGGGCCCAGAGCACTGAAGCTTTCTTT
CDR3: CASNQDGAQSTEAFF
length: 15
size: NA
J: TRBJ1-1
V: TRBV19
D: NA

DNA: TGTGCCAGCAGCCTCTGGGACAACTCCTACGAGCAGTACTTC
CDR3: CASSLWDNSYEQYF
length: 14
size: NA
J: TRBJ2-7
V: TRBV5-6
D: NA

DNA: TGTGCCAGCAGGGTGGACGGGTTTGGGGAAAAACTGTTTTTT
CDR3: CASRVDGFGEKLFF
length: 14
size: once
J: TRBJ1-4
V: TRBV6-5
D: NA

DNA: TGTGCCAGCAAAAGGGAGCAGCAAGAGACCCAGTACTTC
CDR3: CASKREQQETQYF
length: 13
size: NA
J: TRBJ2-5
V: TRBV2
D: NA

DNA: TGTGCCACCAGCCTGATGGGGGGTATTCGGTACGAGCAGTACTTC
CDR3: CATSLMGGIRYEQYF
length: 15
size: NA
J: TRBJ2-7
V: TRBV15
D: NA

DNA: TGTGCCAGCGCCGGACAGGGTCATGAAAAACTGTTTTTT
CDR3: CASAGQGHEKLFF
length: 13
size: NA
J: TRBJ1-4
V: TRBV6-5
D: TRBD1

DNA: TGTGCCAGCAGCCCGCCGGGGGCCCTTGGCACAGATACGCAGTATTTT
CDR3: CASSPPGALGTDTQYF
length: 16
size: NA
J: TRBJ2-3
V: TRBV7-9
D: NA

DNA: TGCGCCAGCAGCTTCCGGGACAGGGCGGGTGGGTCCTACAATGAGCAGTTCTTC
CDR3: CASSFRDRAGGSYNEQFF
length: 18
size: NA
J: TRBJ2-1
V: TRBV4-1
D: TRBD1

DNA: TGCAGCGTTGAAGGACCGGTCGGGGAGCAGTTCTTC
CDR3: CSVEGPVGEQFF
length: 12
size: once
J: TRBJ2-1
V: TRBV29-1
D: NA

DNA: TGCGCCAGCAGCCAACGGATCTTTCCAGCGAGCTTGGGCTACGAGCAGTACTTC
CDR3: CASSQRIFPASLGYEQYF
length: 18
size: NA
J: TRBJ2-7
V: TRBV4-1
D: NA

DNA: TGTGCCAGCAGCCCCACCCGGGGTAACCAAGAGACCCAGTACTTC
CDR3: CASSPTRGNQETQYF
length: 15
size: once
J: TRBJ2-5
V: TRBV7-2
D: NA

DNA: TGCAGCGCCAGTACCGGGGTAGTTCAGCCCCAGCATTTT
CDR3: CSASTGVVQPQHF
length: 13
size: NA
J: TRBJ1-5
V: TRBV29-1
D: NA

DNA: TGCGCCAGCAGCAAAGGGCCGTCGGAGAACATTCAGTACTTC
CDR3: CASSKGPSENIQYF
length: 14
size: NA
J: TRBJ2-4
V: TRBV5-1
D: NA

DNA: TGTGCCAGCAGCTTAACTAGCGGGGGGGCAGATACGCAGTATTTT
CDR3: CASSLTSGGADTQYF
length: 15
size: few
J: TRBJ2-3
V: TRBV7-3
D: TRBD2

DNA: TGTGCCAGCTCACCACCGTTGAACTACGAGCAGTACTTC
CDR3: CASSPPLNYEQYF
length: 13
size: NA
J: TRBJ2-7
V: TRBV18
D: NA

DNA: TGTGCCAGCAGTTCCCTAACGAAAGAACCCCTTCTAGACGAGCAGTACTTC
CDR3: CASSSLTKEPLLDEQYF
length: 17
size: NA
J: TRBJ2-7
V: TRBV28
D: NA

DNA: TGTGCCAGCAGCTTTCTGAACACTGAAGCTTTCTTT
CDR3: CASSFLNTEAFF
length: 12
size: NA
J: TRBJ1-1
V: TRBV7-2
D: NA

DNA: TGTGCCAGCAGGCGGGGGAGAACAGATACGCAGTATTTT
CDR3: CASRRGRTDTQYF
length: 13
size: NA
J: TRBJ2-3
V: TRBV11-2
D: TRBD2

DNA: TGCGCCAGCAGCCCTGAGACAGTAGATACGCAGTATTTT
CDR3: CASSPETVDTQYF
length: 13
size: NA
J: TRBJ2-3
V: TRBV4-1
D: NA

DNA: TGTGCCAGCAGTTTCCGGGACAGGGTACCGAATGGCTACACCTTC
CDR3: CASSFRDRVPNGYTF
length: 15
size: NA
J: TRBJ1-2
V: TRBV27
D: TRBD1

DNA: TGCGCCAGCAGCCCGACGGGGAGCGGGGGGCTCCCCAATGAGCAGTTCTTC
CDR3: CASSPTGSGGLPNEQFF
length: 17
size: few
J: TRBJ2-1
V: TRBV5-1
D: TRBD2

DNA: TGCGCCAGCAACGACAGGGGGTCCTATGGCTACACCTTC
CDR3: CASNDRGSYGYTF
length: 13
size: NA
J: TRBJ1-2
V: TRBV4-1
D: TRBD1

DNA: TGTGCCAGCTCACCACCGAGTGGTCTAGCGGGGGGCGAGCAGTACTTC
CDR3: CASSPPSGLAGGEQYF
length: 16
size: NA
J: TRBJ2-7
V: TRBV18
D: TRBD2

DNA: TGTGCCAGCAGCTTAGATGTCTCCCGCCAAGAGACCCAGTACTTC
CDR3: CASSLDVSRQETQYF
length: 15
size: NA
J: TRBJ2-5
V: TRBV7-2
D: NA

DNA: TGTGCCAGCAGTGGGGGGGGCTGGGAGACCCAGTACTTC
CDR3: CASSGGGWETQYF
length: 13
size: NA
J: TRBJ2-5
V: TRBV6-5
D: NA

DNA: TGCGCCAGCAGCCAAGGACAGGTTGGACAGGGGGCTTTCTTT
CDR3: CASSQGQVGQGAFF
length: 14
size: NA
J: TRBJ1-1
V: TRBV5-1
D: TRBD1

DNA: TGCGCCAGCAGCTCCGGACAGGGAGACACTGAAGCTTTCTTT
CDR3: CASSSGQGDTEAFF
length: 14
size: NA
J: TRBJ1-1
V: TRBV5-1
D: TRBD1

DNA: TGTGCCAGCAGACGGGACGGAGGACGTGGCTACACCTTC
CDR3: CASRRDGGRGYTF
length: 13
size: NA
J: TRBJ1-2
V: TRBV27
D: NA